Below are 7 T cell receptor beta chains sequenced from a single sample in a study of blood T cell repertoires in COVID-19 (dated by TCRdb to the early 2020s). Libraries were built with the immunoSEQ multiplex PCR assay. What TCRdb holds here is the immuneACCESS table cut down to in-frame rearrangements. Part of the clones is not present; checked against another copy, under half of the missing clones reflect an unresolved V gene, and the others are unexplained. Recorded for this sample are 250,000 to 300,000 clones; approximately 86% of them occurred a single time. The top ten clonotypes cover under 0.95% of the sample. Sequenced input: peripheral blood. All receptors derive from a woman aged 25 to 39 with acute or convalescent COVID-19.

This chain joins TRBV29-1 and TRBJ2-1; TRBD2 matches at 11 bases. Trimming cost V 4 bases and J 3 bases; bases outside gene matches: 2. Germline assignment: CDR1 SQVTM and CDR2 ANQGSEA. This CDR3 has 14 amino acids. In DNA, the CDR3 is TGCAGCGTTGTTAGCGGGAGGGGCTACAATGAGCAGTTCTTC. Translated, it gives CSVVSGRGYNEQFF.

As for this clone: A junction end diverges from the germline sequence, so it may reflect a read error. Different DNA sequences within this sample yield the same CDR3. The V and J genes are TRBV5-5 and TRBJ1-2; D gene uncertain. Germline loops: CDR1 SGHKS, CDR2 YYEKEE (reference sequence). The CDR3 is 14 amino acids. CDR3 nucleotides: TGTGCTAGCAGCCGAGGGAAAGGGAACTATGGCTACACCTTC. This translates into CASSRGKGNYGYTF. The full variable domain, completed using reference TRBV5-5 and TRBJ1-2, is DAGVTQSPTHLIKTRGQQVTLRCSPISGHKSVSWYQQVLGQGPQFIFQYYEKEERGRGNFPDRFSARQFPNYSSELNVNALLLGDSALYLCASSRGKGNYGYTFGSGTRLTVV.

V and J are TRBV21-1 and TRBJ2-7; the DNA was not used to check the table's D call, TRBD2. TRBV21-1 is an annotated pseudogene. The CDR3 sequence is 16 residues long. The CDR3 here is CASSTHPGLAGGGRYF. The CDR3 nucleotides read TGTGCCAGCTCTACTCACCCGGGACTAGCGGGAGGAGGGCGGTACTTC.

The rearrangement uses TRBV2 and TRBJ2-3; D gene uncertain. The CDR3 consists of 12 residues. Germline CDR1 is SNHLY and CDR2 is FYNNEI. Trimming removed 8 bases at V and 0 bases at J, with 6 bases between. The CDR3 bases are TGTGCCAGCGTGCGGAGCACAGATACGCAGTATTTT. Translated: CASVRSTDTQYF. The full variable domain, with the rest looked up from reference TRBV2 and TRBJ2-3, is EPEVTQTPSHQVTQMGQEVILRCVPISNHLYFYWYRQILGQKVEFLVSFYNNEISEKSEIFDDQFSVERPDGSNFTLKIRSTKLEDSAMYFCASVRSTDTQYFGPGTRLTVL.

This clone has only one observation. The chain links TRBV6-1 to TRBJ2-1; a possible D gene is TRBD2 (5 bases). The CDR3 contains 15 residues. CDR1 is MNHNS, CDR2 SASEGT, per germline. V dropped 2 bases and J dropped 8 bases, with 16 bases sitting between them. Here the CDR3 reads CASSESKWGADEQFF. The CDR3 DNA is TGTGCCAGCAGTGAATCAAAGTGGGGAGCGGATGAGCAGTTCTTC.

This chain connects TRBV10-1 to TRBJ2-7; tentative D call: TRBD2 (5 bases). There are 12 residues in the CDR3. The germline gives CDR1 WNHNN, CDR2 SYGVQD (reference sequence). Trimming took 9 bases from V and 3 from J, leaving 12 bases between them. CDR3 region: CARQTILYEQYF. Here the CDR3 DNA reads TGCGCCAGGCAGACTATCCTCTACGAGCAGTACTTC.

The V gene is TRBV25-1, the J gene TRBJ2-6; D perhaps matches TRBD2 (7 bases). Deletions cut 2 bases from V and 2 bases from J, with 16 bases between. This CDR3 contains 18 residues. Germline V gene sequence: CDR1 MGHDK, CDR2 SYGVNS. The CDR3, as DNA: TGTGCCAGCAGTGAACAACAGGGAGGGGGTACTGGGGCCAACGTCCTGACTTTC. This sequence encodes CASSEQQGGGTGANVLTF.